The 6 T cell receptor beta chains listed next were all sequenced from one sample in a study of OX40 agonist ivuxolimab in advanced cancers. TCRdb's table, derived via immunoSEQ multiplex PCR, lists solely in-frame clones and lacks some. This table holds fewer than 65,000 clones, more than 80% found once. Here the sequenced sample was CD4+ or CD8+ T cells sorted from blood, taken in a trial of the OX40 agonist ivuxolimab. Receptors originate from an adult with an advanced solid tumor such as melanoma, head and neck, liver or kidney cancer.

The DNA of the CDR3 is TGTGCCTGGGCAGGGGCAGATACGCAGTATTTT. This codes for CAWAGADTQYF. The chain employs TRBV30 and TRBJ2-3; TRBD1 is a possible D gene (6 bases). Trimming took 5 bases from V and 4 from J, leaving 7 bases between them. Germline CDR1 and CDR2: GTSNPN and SVGIG (reference sequence). The CDR3 is made up of 11 amino acids.

The chain employs TRBV6-1 and TRBJ2-2, with D possibly TRBD1 on 5 matching bases. V was cut by 4 bases and J by 7 bases, with 16 bases left in between. The CDR3 is made up of 15 amino acids. CDR1 is MNHNS and CDR2 is SASEGT in the germline V gene. The CDR3 sequence is CASSARQRQGGELFF. The CDR3 DNA is TGTGCCAGCAGTGCAAGACAGAGGCAAGGCGGGGAGCTGTTTTTT.

As DNA, the CDR3 is TGTGCCAGCAGTATACAGGTGAACACTGAAGCTTTCTTT. Protein product: CASSIQVNTEAFF. This rearrangement joins TRBV2 to TRBJ1-1, with D tentatively TRBD1 (5 bases). The V gene lost 5 bases and the J gene lost 0 bases, with 7 bases spanning the gap. This CDR3 is 13 amino acids long. Per germline, CDR1 SNHLY and CDR2 FYNNEI.

J is TRBJ2-3 and V is TRBV7-9; 9 nucleotides agree with TRBD2. Looked up from germline, CDR1 is SEHNR and CDR2 is FQNEAQ (reference sequence). The V and J ends lost 4 bases and 0 bases, in that order; junction bases with no gene match: 5. The CDR3 length is 16 residues. The CDR3 coding sequence is TGTGCCAGCAGCTACACTAGCGGGTCTAGCACAGATACGCAGTATTTT. Protein product: CASSYTSGSSTDTQYF. Full variable domain (outside the CDR3, taken from reference TRBV7-9 and TRBJ2-3): DTGVSQNPRHKITKRGQNVTFRCDPISEHNRLYWYRQTLGQGPEFLTYFQNEAQLEKSRLLSDRFSAERPKGSFSTLEIQRTEQGDSAMYLCASSYTSGSSTDTQYFGPGTRLTVL.

The gene calls are TRBV6-1 and TRBJ2-5; TRBD2 agrees at 8 bases. The CDR3 spans 15 residues. Germline CDR1 MNHNS, CDR2 SASEGT. J was trimmed by 5 bases and V by 4 bases; bases with no gene match: 9. CDR3 protein: CASSGGSGILETQYF. The CDR3 nucleotides read TGTGCCAGCAGTGGGGGTAGCGGGATATTGGAGACCCAGTACTTC.

The CDR3, as DNA: TGTGCCAGCAGTTTATCGAAGGGAGGGGGAGATACGCAGTATTTT. Residues: CASSLSKGGGDTQYF. This rearrangement joins TRBV27 to TRBJ2-3; D might be TRBD2 (7 bases). The CDR3 contains 15 residues. Trimming pared 0 bases from V and 5 bases from J, leaving 12 bases between. CDR1 and CDR2 (germline): MNHEY, SMNVEV (reference sequence).